This TCR beta chain emerged from a study of T cells after yellow fever vaccination. The study, taken as a whole, reports: Abundant bulk-population clonotypes could contaminate the FACS-sorted repertoires.

About this clonotype: Antigen specificity is unknown.

In germline, CDR1 is SGHVS, CDR2 FQNEAQ. Trimming took 5 bases from V and 5 from J; bases not matched to a gene: 7. The CDR3 covers 14 residues. Conversion of TCR transcripts into cDNA relied on 5'RACE template switching, which added a universal primer site and UMIs. TCRdb recomputed calls from the 5' RACE reads with MiXCR, one row per CDR3 protein. The data show about 630,000 distinct CDR3 sequences, with about 12% seen just once and around 14% held by the top ten. The chain couples TRBV7-8 to TRBJ2-7; TRBD2 matches 9 bases. The TCR was taken from a man aged 30 to 45 who received the YFV17D yellow fever vaccine. The source material was PBMCs, sampled on the day of the yellow fever booster vaccination. The CDR3 DNA reads as TGTGCCAGCAGCCTAGGAATAGCGGGAGACGAGCAGTACTTC. Translated, it gives CASSLGIAGDEQYF. Variable domain in full (rest from reference TRBV7-8 and TRBJ2-7): GAGVSQSPRYKVAKRGQDVALRCDPISGHVSLFWYQQALGQGPEFLTYFQNEAQLDKSGLPSDRFFAERPEGSVSTLKIQRTQQEDSAVYLCASSLGIAGDEQYFGPGTRLTVT.